A single T cell receptor (beta chain) is shown here with its context. The clone's antigen remains unknown. No much larger clonotype is one base removed from it; base qualities were not supplied. Peripheral blood CD8+ and CD4+ T cells from healthy donors, Susac syndrome patients and multiple sclerosis patients were profiled using high-throughput TCR beta sequencing. Healthy donors were age- and sex-matched controls. CD8+ TEMRA cells were enriched by FACS, while bulk CD8+ and CD4+ T cells were purified by magnetic negative isolation. Blood was collected in EDTA tubes and processed within 24 hours, with PBMCs isolated through density gradient centrifugation. PBMCs intended for TCR sequencing were frozen in liquid nitrogen and were later thawed in a 37 degrees C water bath. The sorted or isolated CD4+, CD8+ and CD8+ TEMRA cells had a purity of 90% or higher. In the germline V gene, CDR1 corresponds to SGHRS and CDR2 to YFSETQ. A distance of 9 bases separates the germline ends of V and J, which lose 0 bases and 5 bases respectively. From the cysteine up to the phenylalanine, the CDR3 has a length of 14 residues. Kept here is only the CDR3 DNA, which spans 42 bases and is read in frame from base 1.

RNA was extracted using the RNeasy kit, and roughly 0.5 to 1 ug of the RNA was reverse transcribed with random hexamers. TCR beta CDR3 regions were amplified with the immunoSEQ multiplex PCR assay covering 54 Vbeta and 13 Jbeta segments. To correct PCR amplification bias, a synthetic template baseline was used for both primer optimization and computational correction. In the original analysis: Only productive sequences were kept, with reads annotated to V, D and J genes according to IMGT and analyzed in immunoSEQ Analyzer. To calculate clonality, Shannon entropy was normalized by log2 of the number of productive unique sequences and then subtracted from one. For each patient and control, public and private clones were evaluated within the 100 most prevalent clones. Susac-specific clones were defined as absent from healthy and MS cohorts, over a thousand published viral clones and other ImmuneACCESS disease sequences. The public reads were quality trimmed at Q25 with fastp and then assembled into clones with MiXCR by TCRdb, keeping productive beta chains. For every CDR3 protein sequence, its rows merge into one entry that carries the most common genes and DNA. Clone size and V and J calls follow TCRdb, not the original study. This sample gives about 70,000 distinct CDR3 sequences in total; around 95% of them show up just once. Jointly, the top ten make up roughly 0.25% of the sample.

The sample originates from a study of CD8 T cells in Susac syndrome (dated by TCRdb to between 2018 and 2021). For the wider study: Repertoire sequencing was used to test whether CD8+ T cell activation and differentiation in Susac syndrome was antigen driven. CD8+ T cell repertoire clonality was compared between more than ten healthy donors, approximately 14 Susac syndrome patients and about 15 multiple sclerosis patients.

Study-wide conclusions, independent of this receptor: The study acknowledged that relatively few individuals were included in the TCR sequencing and HLA analysis.

The sample taken for sequencing was CD8+ T cells from PBMCs. The chain is made from TRBV5-1 and TRBJ2-1; no confident D gene assignment can be made. This clonotype was sampled from a human donor in good health. CDR3 sequence: CASSLVGKNNEQFF. Here is the DNA: TGCGCCAGCAGCTTGGTAGGCAAGAACAATGAGCAGTTCTTC.